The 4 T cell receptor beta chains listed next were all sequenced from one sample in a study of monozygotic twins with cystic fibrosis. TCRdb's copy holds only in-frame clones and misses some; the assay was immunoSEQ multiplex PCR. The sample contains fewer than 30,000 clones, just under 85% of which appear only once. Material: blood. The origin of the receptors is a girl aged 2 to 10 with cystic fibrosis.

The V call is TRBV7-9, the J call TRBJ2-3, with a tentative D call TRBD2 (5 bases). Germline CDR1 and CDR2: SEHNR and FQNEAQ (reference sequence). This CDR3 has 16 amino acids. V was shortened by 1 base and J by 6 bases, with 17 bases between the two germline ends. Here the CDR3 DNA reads TGTGCCAGCAGCTTAGTCCCGCGGGTGGGTGAGGATACGCAGTATTTT. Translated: CASSLVPRVGEDTQYF.

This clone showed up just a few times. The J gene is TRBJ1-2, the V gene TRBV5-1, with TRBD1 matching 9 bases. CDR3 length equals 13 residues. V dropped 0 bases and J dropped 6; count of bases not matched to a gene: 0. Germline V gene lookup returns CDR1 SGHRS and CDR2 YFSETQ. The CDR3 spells CASSLGQGDGYTF. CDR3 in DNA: TGCGCCAGCAGCTTGGGACAGGGGGATGGCTACACCTTC.

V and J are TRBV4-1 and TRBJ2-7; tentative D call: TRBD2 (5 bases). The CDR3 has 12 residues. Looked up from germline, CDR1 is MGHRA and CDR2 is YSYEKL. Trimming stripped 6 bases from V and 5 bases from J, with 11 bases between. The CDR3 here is CASRDSFNEQYF. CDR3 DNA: TGCGCCAGCAGGGACTCCTTCAACGAGCAGTACTTC.

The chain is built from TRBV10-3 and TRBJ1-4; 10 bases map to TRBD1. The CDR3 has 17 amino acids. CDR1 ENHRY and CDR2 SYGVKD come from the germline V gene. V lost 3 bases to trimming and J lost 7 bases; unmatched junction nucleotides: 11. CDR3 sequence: CAISEIRQGAPREKLFF. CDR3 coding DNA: TGTGCCATCAGTGAAATAAGACAGGGGGCGCCCCGTGAAAAACTGTTTTTT.